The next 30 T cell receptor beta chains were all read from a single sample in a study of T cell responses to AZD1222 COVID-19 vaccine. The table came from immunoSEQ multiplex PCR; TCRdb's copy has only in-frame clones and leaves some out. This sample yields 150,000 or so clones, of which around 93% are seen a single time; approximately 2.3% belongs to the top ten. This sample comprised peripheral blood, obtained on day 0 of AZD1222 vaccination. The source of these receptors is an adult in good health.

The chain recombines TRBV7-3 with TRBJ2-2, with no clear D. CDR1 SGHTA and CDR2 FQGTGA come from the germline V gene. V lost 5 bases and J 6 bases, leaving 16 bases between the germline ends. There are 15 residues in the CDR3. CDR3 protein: CASSPKPDQSGELFF. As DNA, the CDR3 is TGTGCCAGCAGCCCCAAACCTGACCAATCCGGGGAGCTGTTTTTT.

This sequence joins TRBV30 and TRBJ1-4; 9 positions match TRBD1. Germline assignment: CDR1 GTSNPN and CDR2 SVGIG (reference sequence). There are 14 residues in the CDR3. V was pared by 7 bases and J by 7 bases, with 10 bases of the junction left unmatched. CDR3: CAFQSTGGSEKLFF. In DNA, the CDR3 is TGTGCCTTTCAATCGACAGGGGGGAGTGAAAAACTGTTTTTT.

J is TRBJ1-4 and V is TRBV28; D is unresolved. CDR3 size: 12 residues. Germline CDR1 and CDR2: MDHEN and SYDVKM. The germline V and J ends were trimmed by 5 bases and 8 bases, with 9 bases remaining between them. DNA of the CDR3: TGTGCCAGCAGTCCCCTTGTGGAAAAACTGTTTTTT. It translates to CASSPLVEKLFF.

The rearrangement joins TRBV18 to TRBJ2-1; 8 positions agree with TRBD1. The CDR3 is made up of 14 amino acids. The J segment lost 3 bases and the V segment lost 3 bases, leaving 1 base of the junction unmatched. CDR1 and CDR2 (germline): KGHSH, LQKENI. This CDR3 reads CASSPTGVYNEQFF. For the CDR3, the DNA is TGTGCCAGCTCACCGACAGGGGTCTACAATGAGCAGTTCTTC.

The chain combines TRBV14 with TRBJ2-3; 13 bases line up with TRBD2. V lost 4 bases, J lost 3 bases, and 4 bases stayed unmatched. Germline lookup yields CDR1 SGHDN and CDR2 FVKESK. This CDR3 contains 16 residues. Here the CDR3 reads CASSPTGLAGTDTQYF. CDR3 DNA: TGTGCCAGCAGCCCAACGGGACTAGCGGGAACAGATACGCAGTATTTT.

This CDR3 is CASSPGLVAFF. The DNA of the CDR3 is TGTGCCAGCAGCCCAGGCCTGGTCGCTTTCTTT. V gene TRBV11-2 combines with J gene TRBJ1-1; D is undetermined. Trimming shortened V by 5 bases and J by 11 bases, and 12 bases separated the two germline ends. The CDR3 length is 11 residues. Looked up from germline, CDR1 is SGHAT and CDR2 is FQNNGV.

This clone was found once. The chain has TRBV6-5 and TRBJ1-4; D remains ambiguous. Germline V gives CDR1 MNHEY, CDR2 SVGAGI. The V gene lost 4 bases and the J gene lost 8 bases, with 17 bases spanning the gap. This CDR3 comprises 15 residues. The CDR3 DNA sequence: TGTGCCAGCAGTTCCGACTTCACGGTGCGGGAAAAACTGTTTTTT. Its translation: CASSSDFTVREKLFF.

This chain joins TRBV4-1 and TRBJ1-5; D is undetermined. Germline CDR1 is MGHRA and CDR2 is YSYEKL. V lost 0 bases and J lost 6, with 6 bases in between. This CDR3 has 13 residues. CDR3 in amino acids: CASSQEWGQPQHF. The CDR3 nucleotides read TGCGCCAGCAGCCAAGAATGGGGTCAGCCCCAGCATTTT.

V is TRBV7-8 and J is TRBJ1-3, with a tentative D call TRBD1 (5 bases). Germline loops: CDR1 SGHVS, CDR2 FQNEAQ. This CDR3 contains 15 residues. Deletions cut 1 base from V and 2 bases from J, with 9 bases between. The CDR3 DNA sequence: TGTGCCAGCAGCTTAGGGCCCAGGGCTGGAAACACCATATATTTT. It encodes CASSLGPRAGNTIYF.

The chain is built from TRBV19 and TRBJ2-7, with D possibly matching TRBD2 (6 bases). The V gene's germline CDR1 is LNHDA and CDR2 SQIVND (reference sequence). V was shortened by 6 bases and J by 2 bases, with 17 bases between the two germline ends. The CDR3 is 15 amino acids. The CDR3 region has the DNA TGTGCCAGTAGGAGACCCGGAGGGACTCCCTACGAGCAGTACTTC. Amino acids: CASRRPGGTPYEQYF.

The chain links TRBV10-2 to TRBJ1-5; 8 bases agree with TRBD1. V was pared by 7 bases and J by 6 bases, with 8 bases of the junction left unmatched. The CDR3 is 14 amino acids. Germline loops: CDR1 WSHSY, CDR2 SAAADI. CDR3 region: CASTGQGASQPQHF. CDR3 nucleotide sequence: TGCGCCAGCACGGGGCAGGGGGCAAGTCAGCCCCAGCATTTT.

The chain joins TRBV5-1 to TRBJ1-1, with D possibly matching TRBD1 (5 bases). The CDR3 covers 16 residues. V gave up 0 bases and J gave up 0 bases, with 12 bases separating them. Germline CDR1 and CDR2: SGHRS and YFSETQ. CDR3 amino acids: CASSLAGGTVNTEAFF. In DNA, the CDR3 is TGCGCCAGCAGCTTGGCGGGGGGGACCGTGAACACTGAAGCTTTCTTT.

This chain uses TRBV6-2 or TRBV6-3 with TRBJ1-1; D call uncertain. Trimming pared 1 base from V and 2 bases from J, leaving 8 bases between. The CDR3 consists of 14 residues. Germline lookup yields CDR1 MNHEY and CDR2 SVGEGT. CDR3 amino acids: CASSYWLPNTEAFF. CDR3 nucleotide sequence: TGTGCCAGCAGTTACTGGTTGCCCAACACTGAAGCTTTCTTT.

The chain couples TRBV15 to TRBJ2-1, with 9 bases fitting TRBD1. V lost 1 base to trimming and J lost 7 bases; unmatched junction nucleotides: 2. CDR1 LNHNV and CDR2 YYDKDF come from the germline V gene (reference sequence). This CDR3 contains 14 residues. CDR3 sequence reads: CATSRGTGANEQFF. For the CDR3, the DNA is TGTGCCACCAGCAGAGGGACAGGGGCGAATGAGCAGTTCTTC.

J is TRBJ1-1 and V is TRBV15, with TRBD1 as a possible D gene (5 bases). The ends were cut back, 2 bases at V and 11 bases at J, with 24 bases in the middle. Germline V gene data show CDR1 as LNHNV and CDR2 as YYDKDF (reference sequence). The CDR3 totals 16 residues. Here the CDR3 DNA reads TGTGCCACCAGCAGATTCGGGGACCAAAGGGATTCCGGGGCTTTCTTT. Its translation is CATSRFGDQRDSGAFF.

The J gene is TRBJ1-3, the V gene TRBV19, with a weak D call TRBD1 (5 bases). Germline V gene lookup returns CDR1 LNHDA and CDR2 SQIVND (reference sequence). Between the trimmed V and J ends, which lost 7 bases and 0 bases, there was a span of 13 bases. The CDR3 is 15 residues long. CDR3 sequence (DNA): TGTGCCAGTAACCAGGGACGTATCTCTGGAAACACCATATATTTT. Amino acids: CASNQGRISGNTIYF.

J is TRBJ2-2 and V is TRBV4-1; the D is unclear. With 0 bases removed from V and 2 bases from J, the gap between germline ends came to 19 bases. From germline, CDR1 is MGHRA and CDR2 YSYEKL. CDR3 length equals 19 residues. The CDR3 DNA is TGCGCCAGCAGCCAAGAAGGCCTAAGGTATACAGCCAACACCGGGGAGCTGTTTTTT. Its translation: CASSQEGLRYTANTGELFF.

As DNA, the CDR3 is TGTGCCAGCAGCCAAGGGGCGGGACAGGGGGCCAGAACCTGGAACACTGAAGCTTTCTTT. Protein product: CASSQGAGQGARTWNTEAFF. The rearrangement uses TRBV3-1 (or the pseudogene TRBV3-2) and TRBJ1-1, with 12 bases that match TRBD1. This CDR3 contains 20 residues. J lost 1 base, V lost 1 base, and 13 bases had no gene match. The germline gives CDR1 LGHDT, CDR2 YNNKEL (reference sequence).

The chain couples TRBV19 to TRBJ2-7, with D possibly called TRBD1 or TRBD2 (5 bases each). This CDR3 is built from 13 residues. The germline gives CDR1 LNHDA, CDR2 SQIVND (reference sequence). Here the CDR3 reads CATGRPSDYEQYF. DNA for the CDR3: TGTGCTACGGGGCGGCCGTCGGACTACGAGCAGTACTTC.

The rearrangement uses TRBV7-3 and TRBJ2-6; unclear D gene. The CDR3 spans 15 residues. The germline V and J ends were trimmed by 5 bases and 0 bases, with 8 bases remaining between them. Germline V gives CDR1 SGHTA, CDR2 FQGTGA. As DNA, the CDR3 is TGTGCCAGCAGCCCCATGGGCTCTGGGGCCAACGTCCTGACTTTC. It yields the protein CASSPMGSGANVLTF.

The CDR3 nucleotides are TGTGCCAGCAGACAGGCGGTTTACAATGAGCAGTTCTTC. Amino acids: CASRQAVYNEQFF. J is TRBJ2-1 and V is TRBV12-3 or TRBV12-4, with D tentatively TRBD1 (5 bases). CDR3 length: 13 amino acids. Trimming removed 6 bases at V and 4 bases at J, with 10 bases between.

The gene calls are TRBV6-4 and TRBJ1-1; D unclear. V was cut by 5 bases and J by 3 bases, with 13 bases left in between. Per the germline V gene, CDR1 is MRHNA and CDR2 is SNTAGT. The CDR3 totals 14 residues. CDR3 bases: TGTGCCAGCAGTTTGATCAAGTCGGACACTGAAGCTTTCTTT. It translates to CASSLIKSDTEAFF.

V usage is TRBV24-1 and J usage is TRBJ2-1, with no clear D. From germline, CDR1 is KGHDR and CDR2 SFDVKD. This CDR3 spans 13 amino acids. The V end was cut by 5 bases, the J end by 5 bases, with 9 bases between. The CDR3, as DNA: TGTGCCACCAGTGGTCCAGGTCACAATGAGCAGTTCTTC. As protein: CATSGPGHNEQFF.

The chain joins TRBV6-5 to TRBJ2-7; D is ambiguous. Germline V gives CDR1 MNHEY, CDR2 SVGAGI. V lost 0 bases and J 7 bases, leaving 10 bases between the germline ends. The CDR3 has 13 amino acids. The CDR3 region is CASSYSQFREQYF. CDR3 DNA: TGTGCCAGCAGTTACTCGCAGTTTCGGGAGCAGTACTTC.

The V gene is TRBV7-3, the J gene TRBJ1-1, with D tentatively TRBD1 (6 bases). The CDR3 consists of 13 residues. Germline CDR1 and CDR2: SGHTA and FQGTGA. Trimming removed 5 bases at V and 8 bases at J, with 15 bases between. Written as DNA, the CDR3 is TGTGCCAGCAGCCAAGGGACATTTAGGGAAGCTTTCTTT. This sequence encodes CASSQGTFREAFF.

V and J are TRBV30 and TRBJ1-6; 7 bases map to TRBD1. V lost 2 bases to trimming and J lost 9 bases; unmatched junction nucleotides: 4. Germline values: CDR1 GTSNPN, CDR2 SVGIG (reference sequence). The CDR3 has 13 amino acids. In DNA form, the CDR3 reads TGTGCCTGGAGTTGGGCAGGGGGTTCACCCCTCCACTTT. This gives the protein CAWSWAGGSPLHF.

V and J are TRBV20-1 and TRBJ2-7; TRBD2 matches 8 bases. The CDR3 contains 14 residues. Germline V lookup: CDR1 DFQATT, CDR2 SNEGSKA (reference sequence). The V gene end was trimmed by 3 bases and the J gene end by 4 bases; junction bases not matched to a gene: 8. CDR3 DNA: TGCAGTGCTAGTCTTACTAGCGGAGTATACGAGCAGTACTTC. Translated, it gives CSASLTSGVYEQYF.

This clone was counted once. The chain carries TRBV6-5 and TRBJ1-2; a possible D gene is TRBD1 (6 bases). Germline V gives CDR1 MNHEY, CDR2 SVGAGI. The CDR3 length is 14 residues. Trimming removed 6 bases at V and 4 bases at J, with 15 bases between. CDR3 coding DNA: TGTGCCAGCAGCCGCAGGGGCGTCGGCTATGGCTACACCTTC. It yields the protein CASSRRGVGYGYTF.

The chain's CDR3 is CATSTKTGVATEAFF. The CDR3 nucleotides are TGTGCCACCAGCACCAAGACAGGGGTAGCAACTGAAGCTTTCTTT. V is TRBV15 and J is TRBJ1-1; 8 bases match TRBD1. This CDR3 region has 15 residues. After removal of 4 bases from V and 5 bases from J, the junction contained 9 bases not matched to a gene. The germline V gene encodes CDR1 LNHNV and CDR2 YYDKDF (reference sequence).

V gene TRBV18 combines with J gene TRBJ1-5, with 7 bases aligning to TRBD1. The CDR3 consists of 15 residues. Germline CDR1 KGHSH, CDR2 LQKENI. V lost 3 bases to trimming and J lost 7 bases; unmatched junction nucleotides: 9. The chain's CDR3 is CASSPLSTGNQPQHF. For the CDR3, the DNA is TGTGCCAGCTCACCGTTATCGACAGGGAACCAGCCCCAGCATTTT.